The 26 T cell receptor beta chains in this list originate from one sample, sequenced in a study of identifying expanded T cells in peripheral blood. Profiling relied on immunoSEQ multiplex PCR, and the TCRdb table lists in-frame clones only, not all of them. The table records 81,000 or so clones, over 80% of them present only once. The sequencing input was blood. The receptors were gathered from a person aged 18-70 years in good health.

The chain joins TRBV28 to TRBJ2-7; 10 bases line up with TRBD2. The CDR3 has 17 amino acids. Germline-derived CDR1 and CDR2 are MDHEN and SYDVKM. V was pared by 4 bases and J by 7 bases, with 16 bases of the junction left unmatched. The CDR3 reads CASSSPSPLAGVGEQYF. In DNA form, the CDR3 reads TGTGCCAGCAGTTCCCCATCCCCTCTAGCGGGAGTCGGAGAGCAGTACTTC. Variable domain in full (rest from reference TRBV28 and TRBJ2-7): DVKVTQSSRYLVKRTGEKVFLECVQDMDHENMFWYRQDPGLGLRLIYFSYDVKMKEKGDIPEGYSVSREKKERFSLILESASTNQTSMYLCASSSPSPLAGVGEQYFGPGTRLTVT.

This clone was detected a few times. This chain connects TRBV18 to TRBJ1-1, with no clear D. CDR1 KGHSH and CDR2 LQKENI come from the germline V gene. The CDR3 consists of 16 residues. V was clipped by 3 bases and J by 2 bases, with 16 bases between them. In DNA, the CDR3 is TGTGCCAGCTCACCCCCAGGACTAGGCGGTAACACTGAAGCTTTCTTT. Protein product: CASSPPGLGGNTEAFF.

The chain is built from TRBV28 and TRBJ1-5; the D is unclear. This CDR3 region has 13 residues. V lost 4 bases and J 6 bases, leaving 10 bases between the germline ends. Germline V gene data show CDR1 as MDHEN and CDR2 as SYDVKM. The CDR3 loop reads CASSWERSQPQHF. CDR3 in DNA: TGTGCCAGCAGTTGGGAAAGGAGTCAGCCCCAGCATTTT.

The rearrangement joins TRBV11-2 to TRBJ1-4; D call uncertain. V was cut by 3 bases and J by 3 bases, with 2 bases left in between. This CDR3 is built from 12 residues. Germline loops: CDR1 SGHAT, CDR2 FQNNGV. The CDR3 region has the DNA TGTGCCAGCAGCTTGGCTAATGAAAAACTGTTTTTT. Translation: CASSLANEKLFF.

This clone was recorded once. This sequence joins TRBV28 and TRBJ1-3; TRBD1 aligns across 8 bases. V gave up 7 bases and J gave up 0 bases; unmatched junction bases: 5. The V gene's germline CDR1 is MDHEN and CDR2 SYDVKM. The length of the CDR3 is 15 residues. The CDR3 sequence is CASTGQENSGNTIYF. CDR3 DNA sequence: TGTGCCAGCACGGGACAGGAAAACTCTGGAAACACCATATATTTT.

The chain combines TRBV7-2 with TRBJ2-5; 9 bases align to TRBD2. Per germline, CDR1 SGHTA and CDR2 FQGNSA. The CDR3 consists of 14 residues. V lost 3 bases and J lost 4; bases outside the gene matches: 3. CDR3 coding DNA: TGTGCCAGCAGCTTTAGCGGGAGTGCAGAGACCCAGTACTTC. Its protein product is CASSFSGSAETQYF.

V is TRBV23-1 and J is TRBJ1-2; no clear D. TRBV23-1 is identified as an open reading frame with a role that is uncertain. The CDR3 is 13 residues long. The V end lost 0 bases, the J end lost 8 bases, and 10 bases lay between the germline ends. CDR3 DNA: TGCGCCAGCAGTCAATCGAGCTGCTGCGGCTACACCTTC. This encodes CASSQSSCCGYTF.

The V call is TRBV18, the J call TRBJ2-1; D is unresolved. The CDR3 spans 13 residues. Germline lookup yields CDR1 KGHSH and CDR2 LQKENI. Trimming stripped 3 bases from V and 2 bases from J, with 5 bases between. CDR3 region: CASSPSPYNEQFF. CDR3 sequence (DNA): TGTGCCAGCTCACCCTCCCCCTACAATGAGCAGTTCTTC.

The V call is TRBV5-8, the J call TRBJ2-1; TRBD1 might be the D (5 bases). Germline V CDR1 and CDR2: SGHTS, YDEGEE. This CDR3 contains 13 residues. V gave up 4 bases and J gave up 13 bases, with 18 bases separating them. CDR3 loop: CASSDRIREDQFF. CDR3 DNA sequence: TGTGCCAGCAGCGATAGGATCAGGGAAGATCAGTTCTTC.

This clone was seen once. The chain couples TRBV4-1 to TRBJ2-7; TRBD2 agrees at 9 bases. Germline V CDR1 and CDR2: MGHRA, YSYEKL. V lost 0 bases to trimming and J lost 3 bases; unmatched junction nucleotides: 9. CDR3 length equals 17 residues. DNA of the CDR3: TGCGCCAGCAGCCAAGATGGAGCCGGGACTAGCTTCTACGAGCAGTACTTC. It codes for CASSQDGAGTSFYEQYF.

V and J are TRBV5-6 and TRBJ2-7; 8 bases match TRBD1. CDR1 and CDR2 from the germline V gene are SGHDT and YYEEEE. V gave up 4 bases and J gave up 6 bases; unmatched junction bases: 24. The length of the CDR3 is 19 residues. CDR3 loop: CASSPSISSRGLLWREQYF. Here the CDR3 DNA reads TGTGCCAGCAGCCCTTCGATCTCCTCCAGGGGGCTTTTATGGCGCGAGCAGTACTTC.

V and J are TRBV7-9 and TRBJ2-7; 7 nucleotides agree with TRBD1. The germline CDR1 and CDR2 sequences are SEHNR and FQNEAQ (reference sequence). The trim removed 0 bases at V and 6 bases at J, leaving 2 bases unmatched. This CDR3 is built from 13 residues. This chain's CDR3 is CASSLATGSEQYF. In nucleotides, the CDR3 is TGTGCCAGCAGCTTAGCGACAGGGAGCGAGCAGTACTTC.

The genes are TRBV18 and TRBJ2-3; 12 bases line up with TRBD2. V lost 3 bases, J lost 1 base, and 8 bases stayed unmatched. Germline CDR1 KGHSH, CDR2 LQKENI. This CDR3 has 18 residues. CDR3 sequence reads: CASSPGLAGSTGTDTQYF. In nucleotides, the CDR3 is TGTGCCAGCTCACCTGGACTAGCGGGAAGTACGGGCACAGATACGCAGTATTTT.

The J gene is TRBJ2-1, the V gene TRBV7-3; 9 nucleotides agree with TRBD1. The CDR3 is made up of 16 amino acids. With 5 bases clipped from V and 2 bases from J, the junction kept 7 bases outside the gene matches. Germline-derived CDR1 and CDR2 are SGHTA and FQGTGA. CDR3 nucleotide sequence: TGTGCCAGCAGCCCCGCAAGGACAGGGGCCTACAATGAGCAGTTCTTC. Protein product: CASSPARTGAYNEQFF. Variable domain in full (rest from reference TRBV7-3 and TRBJ2-1): GAGVSQTPSNKVTEKGKYVELRCDPISGHTALYWYRQSLGQGPEFLIYFQGTGAADDSGLPNDRFFAVRPEGSVSTLKIQRTERGDSAVYLCASSPARTGAYNEQFFGPGTRLTVL.

The V call is TRBV10-3, the J call TRBJ1-2; D not resolved. V lost 2 bases to trimming and J lost 7 bases, with 23 bases between them. CDR3 size: 17 residues. Germline values: CDR1 ENHRY, CDR2 SYGVKD. The CDR3 here is CAISETRVVSRERGYTF. In nucleotides, the CDR3 is TGTGCCATCAGTGAGACAAGGGTCGTATCAAGGGAACGTGGCTACACCTTC.

The V call is TRBV28, the J call TRBJ2-7, with 7 bases aligning to TRBD1. CDR3 length equals 15 residues. Germline loops: CDR1 MDHEN, CDR2 SYDVKM. V lost 3 bases and J lost 1; bases outside the gene matches: 6. The CDR3, as DNA: TGTGCCAGCAGTTTGGACAGGTTTGTTTCCTACGAGCAGTACTTC. Translated: CASSLDRFVSYEQYF. Full variable domain (rest looked up from reference TRBV28 and TRBJ2-7): DVKVTQSSRYLVKRTGEKVFLECVQDMDHENMFWYRQDPGLGLRLIYFSYDVKMKEKGDIPEGYSVSREKKERFSLILESASTNQTSMYLCASSLDRFVSYEQYFGPGTRLTVT.

The chain carries TRBV9 and TRBJ2-1, with unresolved D. The CDR3 extends over 11 amino acids. Germline V lookup: CDR1 SGDLS, CDR2 YYNGEE. V lost 3 bases and J lost 7, with 5 bases in between. The CDR3 sequence: CASSDQNEQFF. CDR3 nucleotide sequence: TGTGCCAGCAGCGATCAGAATGAGCAGTTCTTC.

The V call is TRBV5-1, the J call TRBJ2-3, with 9 bases lining up with TRBD1. The junction had 9 bases not matched to a gene; V was cut back by 1 base and J by 0 bases. Germline V CDR1 and CDR2: SGHRS, YFSETQ. The CDR3 runs to 18 residues. The CDR3 DNA follows: TGCGCCAGCAGCTTGAGCGGGACAGGGCCGATTAGCACAGATACGCAGTATTTT. Residues: CASSLSGTGPISTDTQYF.

This clone appeared many times. DNA of the CDR3: TGTGCCAGCAGTTCTCCGACAGGGGTGAACACTGAAGCTTTCTTT. Protein sequence: CASSSPTGVNTEAFF. The rearrangement links TRBV6-5 to TRBJ1-1, with TRBD1 matching 8 bases. CDR3 length: 15 residues. After removal of 4 bases from V and 0 bases from J, the junction contained 4 bases not matched to a gene. Germline-derived CDR1 and CDR2 are MNHEY and SVGAGI.

The chain is built from TRBV5-1 and TRBJ1-2, with D uncertain. The CDR3 contains 14 residues. Trimming shortened V by 4 bases and J by 0 bases, and 10 bases separated the two germline ends. Germline lookup yields CDR1 SGHRS and CDR2 YFSETQ. In nucleotides, the CDR3 is TGCGCCAGCAGCGCCACAGAATCTAACTATGGCTACACCTTC. Residues: CASSATESNYGYTF.

This rearrangement joins TRBV4-2 to TRBJ2-1, with 14 bases fitting TRBD2. This CDR3 has 16 residues. Germline V lookup: CDR1 LGHNA, CDR2 YNFKEQ. Trimming removed 6 bases from V and 4 bases from J; junction bases left unmatched: 5. This CDR3 reads CASRGTSGSSYNEQFF. In nucleotides, the CDR3 is TGTGCCAGCAGAGGGACTAGCGGGAGTTCGTACAATGAGCAGTTCTTC.

This sequence joins TRBV7-3 and TRBJ2-3; 9 bases match TRBD2. The CDR3 has 15 residues. CDR1 and CDR2 from the germline V gene are SGHTA and FQGTGA. V was clipped by 2 bases and J by 4 bases; unmatched bases: 4. The CDR3 here is CASSLVSGSPDTQYF. The CDR3 region has the DNA TGTGCCAGCAGCTTAGTTAGCGGGAGCCCAGATACGCAGTATTTT.

In this sample, this clone turned up once. This chain links TRBV5-4 with TRBJ2-7; 8 positions match TRBD2. This CDR3 is 17 amino acids long. The J segment lost 2 bases and the V segment lost 4 bases, leaving 14 bases of the junction unmatched. Germline CDR1 reads SGHNT; CDR2 reads YYREEE (reference sequence). DNA for the CDR3: TGTGCCAGCAGCCAAGGAGCGGGAGCTACCAGTACCTACGAGCAGTACTTC. Translation: CASSQGAGATSTYEQYF.

The chain is built from TRBV6-1 and TRBJ2-2, with D uncertain. V lost 7 bases and J lost 1, with 10 bases in between. Germline V lookup: CDR1 MNHNS, CDR2 SASEGT. There are 14 residues in the CDR3. CDR3 in amino acids: CASIFGENTGELFF. The CDR3 DNA follows: TGTGCCAGCATCTTTGGGGAGAACACCGGGGAGCTGTTTTTT.

This chain joins TRBV7-9 and TRBJ2-1, with 9 bases identical to TRBD1. The germline gives CDR1 SEHNR, CDR2 FQNEAQ (reference sequence). Trimming cost V 5 bases and J 6 bases; bases outside gene matches: 8. CDR3 length equals 15 residues. CDR3 sequence (DNA): TGTGCCAGCAGCCCCGGACAGGGGTGGGTCAATGAGCAGTTCTTC. Translation gives CASSPGQGWVNEQFF.

The rearrangement joins TRBV5-1 to TRBJ2-7, with TRBD2 identical over 14 bases. The length of the CDR3 is 17 residues. With V trimmed by 0 bases and J by 2 bases, 4 bases remained unmatched. Germline V gene sequence: CDR1 SGHRS, CDR2 YFSETQ. CDR3 bases: TGCGCCAGCAGCTTGGGACTAGCGGGAGGGTGGGCCTACGAGCAGTACTTC. Translating gives CASSLGLAGGWAYEQYF. The full variable domain, completed using reference TRBV5-1 and TRBJ2-7, is KAGVTQTPRYLIKTRGQQVTLSCSPISGHRSVSWYQQTPGQGLQFLFEYFSETQRNKGNFPGRFSGRQFSNSRSEMNVSTLELGDSALYLCASSLGLAGGWAYEQYFGPGTRLTVT.